One sample yielded the 31 T cell receptor beta chains listed below, sequenced in a study of neoadjuvant nivolumab and ipilimumab in lung cancer. Some clones are missing from TCRdb's copy, which holds only in-frame ones; the method was immunoSEQ multiplex PCR. The repertoire holds under 20,000 clones, with more than 75% as singletons. Sample: peripheral blood, taken before neoadjuvant nivolumab, alone or with ipilimumab. These receptors came from an adult with non-small cell lung cancer.

The chain is built from TRBV4-1 and TRBJ2-5; D is possibly TRBD2 (6 bases). The germline V and J ends were trimmed by 5 bases and 4 bases, with 11 bases remaining between them. The CDR3 has 13 amino acids. Germline values: CDR1 MGHRA, CDR2 YSYEKL. The CDR3 DNA follows: TGCGCCAGCAGCTACTGGAGGGGAGAGACCCAGTACTTC. Amino acid sequence: CASSYWRGETQYF.

J is TRBJ2-1 and V is TRBV5-6; 15 bases align to TRBD2. CDR3 length: 15 amino acids. V was clipped by 4 bases and J by 10 bases; unmatched bases: 6. Germline assignment: CDR1 SGHDT and CDR2 YYEEEE. In DNA form, the CDR3 reads TGTGCCAGCAGCCCTAGGACTAGCGGGAGGGACGAGCAGTTCTTC. This encodes CASSPRTSGRDEQFF.

To note about this clone: Other DNA sequences in the same sample also yield this CDR3. The chain joins TRBV5-6 to TRBJ2-4; D uncertain. With 0 bases removed from V and 0 bases from J, the gap between germline ends came to 4 bases. CDR3 length: 14 residues. CDR1 and CDR2 (germline): SGHDT, YYEEEE. The CDR3 DNA follows: TGTGCCAGCAGCTTGGGCAGAGCCAAAAACATTCAGTACTTC. Protein product: CASSLGRAKNIQYF.

V is TRBV6-1 and J is TRBJ2-7; D remains ambiguous. Germline CDR1 is MNHNS and CDR2 is SASEGT. Trimming took off 4 bases at V and 0 bases at J, with 10 bases between the two ends. The CDR3 loop spans 14 amino acids. The CDR3 loop is CASSGPVSSYEQYF. CDR3 sequence (DNA): TGTGCCAGCAGTGGACCCGTCAGCTCCTACGAGCAGTACTTC.

The CDR3 here is CASSLDDSMNTEAFF. CDR3 nucleotide sequence: TGTGCCAGCAGCTTAGATGACAGTATGAACACTGAAGCTTTCTTT. The gene calls are TRBV11-2 and TRBJ1-1, with D tentatively TRBD1 (5 bases). Germline V gene data show CDR1 as SGHAT and CDR2 as FQNNGV. The CDR3 covers 15 residues. The ends were cut back, 0 bases at V and 0 bases at J, with 8 bases in the middle.

The chain joins TRBV6-6 to TRBJ2-7; the D is unclear. The CDR3 covers 13 residues. CDR1 is MNHNY and CDR2 is SVGAGI in the germline V gene (reference sequence). V was trimmed by 6 bases and J by 2 bases, leaving 11 bases between them. In nucleotides, the CDR3 is TGTGCCAGCAGCCAACAGCTGGCCTACGAGCAGTACTTC. It specifies CASSQQLAYEQYF.

V and J are TRBV7-6 and TRBJ2-5; 7 bases are a match to TRBD1. V lost 1 base, J lost 2 bases, and 4 bases stayed unmatched. Germline V gene data show CDR1 as SGHVS and CDR2 as FNYEAQ. This CDR3 comprises 15 residues. For the CDR3, the DNA is TGTGCCAGCAGCTTAGACTGGGACAGACAAGAGACCCAGTACTTC. This gives the protein CASSLDWDRQETQYF.

This clone occurred a few times. The chain couples TRBV7-9 to TRBJ1-4; the D is unclear. The CDR3 is made up of 15 amino acids. Trimming took 0 bases from V and 0 from J, leaving 5 bases between them. The germline CDR1 and CDR2 sequences are SEHNR and FQNEAQ (reference sequence). Here the CDR3 DNA reads TGTGCCAGCAGCTTAGCGTCGCCAACTAATGAAAAACTGTTTTTT. Translating gives CASSLASPTNEKLFF.

This chain joins TRBV29-1 and TRBJ2-3, with 10 nucleotides matching TRBD1. After removal of 0 bases from V and 4 bases from J, the junction contained 13 bases not matched to a gene. Germline V CDR1 and CDR2: SQVTM, ANQGSEA. The CDR3 loop spans 18 amino acids. CDR3 in amino acids: CSVEDSGQGLPVADTQYF. For the CDR3, the DNA is TGCAGCGTTGAAGATTCGGGACAGGGGCTCCCAGTCGCAGATACGCAGTATTTT.

The chain combines TRBV29-1 with TRBJ2-7, with D maybe TRBD1 (7 bases). This CDR3 is built from 15 residues. Germline loops: CDR1 SQVTM, CDR2 ANQGSEA. V was pared by 3 bases and J by 1 base, with 16 bases between. The DNA for the CDR3 is TGCAGCGTTGACGGATTACAGGGGAGGTCCTACGAGCAGTACTTC. As protein: CSVDGLQGRSYEQYF.

The rearrangement uses TRBV2 and TRBJ1-1; D is unresolved. Trimming stripped 8 bases from V and 1 base from J, with 11 bases between. There are 13 residues in the CDR3. The germline V gene encodes CDR1 SNHLY and CDR2 FYNNEI. As DNA, the CDR3 is TGTGCCAGCGGTCAAGACTCGAACACTGAAGCTTTCTTT. As protein: CASGQDSNTEAFF. The entire variable domain, with the rest obtained from reference TRBV2 and TRBJ1-1, is as follows: EPEVTQTPSHQVTQMGQEVILRCVPISNHLYFYWYRQILGQKVEFLVSFYNNEISEKSEIFDDQFSVERPDGSNFTLKIRSTKLEDSAMYFCASGQDSNTEAFFGQGTRLTVV.

The chain joins TRBV25-1 to TRBJ2-7, with TRBD1 matching 10 bases. Germline trimming cut 4 bases from V and 3 bases from J; bases unmatched to any gene: 6. CDR1 and CDR2 (germline): MGHDK, SYGVNS. The CDR3 loop spans 15 amino acids. In DNA form, the CDR3 reads TGTGCCAGCAGTGGCCCGGGACAGGGGCGCTACGAGCAGTACTTC. It is translated as CASSGPGQGRYEQYF.

CDR3 in amino acids: CASREGRGTFVTQYF. DNA for the CDR3: TGTGCCAGTAGAGAGGGACGCGGTACCTTCGTTACGCAGTATTTT. The chain carries TRBV19 and TRBJ2-3; D may match TRBD1 or TRBD2 (5 bases each). The CDR3 covers 15 residues. The germline V and J ends were trimmed by 6 bases and 8 bases, with 21 bases remaining between them. Per the germline V gene, CDR1 is LNHDA and CDR2 is SQIVND (reference sequence).

This rearrangement joins TRBV5-1 to TRBJ2-4; 10 bases match TRBD2. The length of the CDR3 is 16 residues. Trimming at V came to 1 base and at J to 7 bases, leaving 8 bases not matched to a gene. Per the germline V gene, CDR1 is SGHRS and CDR2 is YFSETQ. CDR3 amino acids: CASSLMLAGAENIQYF. The CDR3 region has the DNA TGCGCCAGCAGCTTGATGCTAGCGGGAGCGGAGAACATTCAGTACTTC.

The chain is built from TRBV12-5 and TRBJ2-3; 8 positions match TRBD2. Trimming removed 6 bases from V and 4 bases from J; junction bases left unmatched: 6. The CDR3 is 14 amino acids. In germline, CDR1 is LGHNT, CDR2 FRNRAP. This CDR3 is CASGSGSAPDTQYF. The DNA of the CDR3 is TGTGCTAGTGGGAGCGGGAGTGCCCCAGATACGCAGTATTTT.

V gene TRBV30 combines with J gene TRBJ2-5, with TRBD1 identical over 10 bases. Germline CDR1 GTSNPN, CDR2 SVGIG (reference sequence). The CDR3 covers 11 residues. The ends lost 7 bases at V and 5 bases at J; junction bases unmatched: 1. The CDR3 nucleotides read TGTGCCTCGGGACAGGGGGAGACCCAGTACTTC. It yields the protein CASGQGETQYF. The variable domain in full, with the rest retrieved from reference TRBV30 and TRBJ2-5, is SQTIHQWPATLVQPVGSPLSLECTVEGTSNPNLYWYRQAAGRGLQLLFYSVGIGQISSEVPQNLSASRPQDRQFILSSKKLLLSDSGFYLCASGQGETQYFGPGTRLLVL.

The V and J genes are TRBV5-1 and TRBJ2-1; no clear D. Trimming stripped 4 bases from V and 9 bases from J, with 14 bases between. The CDR3 is 13 residues long. CDR1 and CDR2 (germline): SGHRS, YFSETQ. The CDR3, as DNA: TGCGCCAGCAGCACAACCCCGGTGTTTGAGCAGTTCTTC. It encodes CASSTTPVFEQFF.

The chain is built from TRBV4-1 and TRBJ1-4; 7 bases are a match to TRBD1. Germline V gives CDR1 MGHRA, CDR2 YSYEKL. This CDR3 spans 16 amino acids. With V trimmed by 0 bases and J by 8 bases, 9 bases remained unmatched. CDR3 DNA: TGCGCCAGCAGCCAAGACGGGACAGCGGTTAACGAAAAACTGTTTTTT. Translating gives CASSQDGTAVNEKLFF.

The V and J genes are TRBV10-1 and TRBJ2-3; D perhaps matches TRBD1 (5 bases). CDR3 length: 13 residues. Germline V gives CDR1 WNHNN, CDR2 SYGVQD (reference sequence). Trimming cost V 6 bases and J 0 bases, with 7 bases left between them. CDR3 DNA: TGCGCCAGCAGCGGACACAGCACAGATACGCAGTATTTT. It is translated as CASSGHSTDTQYF.

The CDR3 is CASSEIPTRGSSYEQYF. CDR3 in DNA: TGTGCCAGCAGTGAAATCCCGACCAGAGGCAGCTCCTACGAGCAGTACTTC. The chain carries TRBV25-1 and TRBJ2-7, with unresolved D. Trimming removed 2 bases at V and 0 bases at J, with 17 bases between. CDR3 length: 17 amino acids. CDR1 and CDR2 (germline): MGHDK, SYGVNS.

The chain recombines TRBV19 with TRBJ2-5, with a possible D match to TRBD1 (6 bases). V was shortened by 4 bases and J by 0 bases, with 9 bases between the two germline ends. The CDR3 length is 14 residues. Per the germline V gene, CDR1 is LNHDA and CDR2 is SQIVND (reference sequence). The CDR3 sequence: CASSKRDNQETQYF. CDR3 nucleotides: TGTGCCAGTAGTAAAAGGGACAACCAAGAGACCCAGTACTTC.

The CDR3 is CASSVRDRQGEQYF. DNA of the CDR3: TGTGCCAGCAGCGTACGGGACAGGCAAGGCGAGCAGTACTTC. V and J are TRBV9 and TRBJ2-7; TRBD1 aligns across 8 bases. V shed 1 base and J 6 bases; nucleotides not matched to a gene: 6. Germline lookup yields CDR1 SGDLS and CDR2 YYNGEE. This CDR3 has 14 residues.

The J gene is TRBJ2-2, the V gene TRBV9; 8 nucleotides line up with TRBD2. In germline, CDR1 is SGDLS, CDR2 YYNGEE. The length of the CDR3 is 14 residues. J lost 6 bases, V lost 2 bases, and 3 bases had no gene match. The CDR3 DNA reads as TGTGCCAGCAGCGTTAGCGGGACGGCCGGGGAGCTGTTTTTT. It yields the protein CASSVSGTAGELFF.

V and J are TRBV14 and TRBJ2-5; tentative D call: TRBD2 (6 bases). The germline gives CDR1 SGHDN, CDR2 FVKESK. Between the trimmed V and J ends, which lost 3 bases and 0 bases, there was a span of 14 bases. The CDR3 loop spans 16 amino acids. For the CDR3, the DNA is TGTGCCAGCAGCCAGAGTAGCGGAAAGTACCAAGAGACCCAGTACTTC. Translation: CASSQSSGKYQETQYF.

The chain recombines TRBV7-3 with TRBJ2-6; the D gene is possibly TRBD1 (6 bases). The V and J ends lost 2 bases and 3 bases respectively, with 8 bases between them. CDR1 SGHTA and CDR2 FQGTGA come from the germline V gene. CDR3 size: 15 residues. CDR3 in amino acids: CASSLGGGGANVLTF. CDR3 nucleotides: TGTGCCAGCAGCTTAGGGGGCGGTGGGGCCAACGTCCTGACTTTC.

This chain connects TRBV5-4 to TRBJ2-1, with 10 bases that match TRBD2. Trimming removed 2 bases from V and 3 bases from J; junction bases left unmatched: 8. Germline assignment: CDR1 SGHNT and CDR2 YYREEE (reference sequence). The CDR3 length is 17 residues. CDR3 residues: CASSLAAGGLGYNEQFF. CDR3 in DNA: TGTGCCAGCAGCTTAGCAGCGGGAGGGTTAGGCTACAATGAGCAGTTCTTC.

CDR3 coding DNA: TGCGCCAGCAGCCAATCGACAGGGGGAGGGTATGGCTACACCTTC. Translated: CASSQSTGGGYGYTF. The chain combines TRBV4-1 with TRBJ1-2; 9 nucleotides align to TRBD1. Germline V lookup: CDR1 MGHRA, CDR2 YSYEKL. The trim removed 2 bases at V and 5 bases at J, leaving 6 bases unmatched. The CDR3 is 15 residues long.

This clone has more than one count but fewer than ten. V is TRBV28 and J is TRBJ2-7; D is undetermined. The V end lost 1 base, the J end lost 0 bases, and 7 bases lay between the germline ends. The CDR3 consists of 14 residues. The germline V gene encodes CDR1 MDHEN and CDR2 SYDVKM. CDR3 sequence (DNA): TGTGCCAGCAGTTTATCTTACAGCTCCTACGAGCAGTACTTC. Translation gives CASSLSYSSYEQYF.

This chain joins TRBV6-5 and TRBJ2-7; TRBD1 aligns across 11 bases. Trimming at V came to 6 bases and at J to 3 bases, leaving 10 bases not matched to a gene. The CDR3 totals 16 residues. The germline V gene encodes CDR1 MNHEY and CDR2 SVGAGI. CDR3 coding DNA: TGTGCCAGCAGCTACCTCGCCGGGACAGGGGGCTACGAGCAGTACTTC. It translates to CASSYLAGTGGYEQYF.

The table lists this clone with a count of one. The chain is built from TRBV7-3 and TRBJ1-1; 7 nucleotides agree with TRBD1. V was clipped by 5 bases and J by 0 bases; unmatched bases: 6. The CDR3 loop spans 15 amino acids. Germline CDR1 and CDR2: SGHTA and FQGTGA. CDR3 amino acids: CASSPGQLMNTEAFF. The CDR3 nucleotides are TGTGCCAGCAGCCCGGGACAGTTAATGAACACTGAAGCTTTCTTT.

This clone was counted once. This rearrangement joins TRBV7-6 to TRBJ2-7; 12 nucleotides line up with TRBD1. Germline CDR1 SGHVS, CDR2 FNYEAQ. V gave up 3 bases and J gave up 7 bases; unmatched junction bases: 4. CDR3 length: 14 amino acids. CDR3 loop: CASSLGQGAGEQYF. In nucleotides, the CDR3 is TGTGCCAGCAGCTTGGGACAGGGGGCTGGGGAGCAGTACTTC.